This TCR beta chain comes out of a study of cytomegalovirus exposure and HLA in healthy donors. Vbeta (60) and Jbeta (13) primers were used in the PCR. This table comes from immunoSEQ multiplex PCR, and its TCRdb copy is limited to in-frame clones, with some not included. The data show about 200,000 clones, 82% seen once. In the case of this clone: The antigen is undetermined.

CDR3 length: 14 residues. V lost 4 bases to trimming and J lost 3 bases, with 13 bases between them. Germline CDR1 and CDR2: MNHNS and SASEGT. Study outcomes and limitations: Based on reports, TCR beta sequences accurately predicted HLA-A and HLA-B alleles for most subjects. Most TCR sequences were uncommon, yet certain public TCRs appeared in many donors. The only immune exposure information that was available was CMV serostatus.

The receptor was derived from a boy between 2 and 10 years old in good health and CMV-seronegative. V usage is TRBV6-1 and J usage is TRBJ2-7; D may be TRBD2 (6 bases). Specimen: PBMCs. The CDR3 sequence is CASSVGTFFYEQYF. The CDR3 nucleotides read TGTGCCAGCAGTGTCGGGACTTTCTTCTACGAGCAGTACTTC.